What follows describes a single TCR beta chain. TCRdb's copy holds only in-frame clones and misses some; the assay was immunoSEQ multiplex PCR. The sample contains 65,000 to 80,000 clones, about nine tenths of which appear only once. The data were obtained in a study of T cell changes during pregnancy in multiple sclerosis. Here the sequenced sample was peripheral blood, taken in the third trimester of pregnancy. The TCR comes from a female donor with multiple sclerosis, enrolled in a pregnancy study.

The CDR3 here is CASSQEAGVIMNTEAFF. The CDR3 DNA sequence: TGTGCCAGCAGCCAAGAGGCGGGGGTAATTATGAACACTGAAGCTTTCTTT. The chain carries TRBV4-2 and TRBJ1-1, with TRBD1 as a possible D gene (5 bases). Trimming took 0 bases from V and 0 from J, leaving 14 bases between them. Per germline, CDR1 LGHNA and CDR2 YNFKEQ. The CDR3 contains 17 residues.